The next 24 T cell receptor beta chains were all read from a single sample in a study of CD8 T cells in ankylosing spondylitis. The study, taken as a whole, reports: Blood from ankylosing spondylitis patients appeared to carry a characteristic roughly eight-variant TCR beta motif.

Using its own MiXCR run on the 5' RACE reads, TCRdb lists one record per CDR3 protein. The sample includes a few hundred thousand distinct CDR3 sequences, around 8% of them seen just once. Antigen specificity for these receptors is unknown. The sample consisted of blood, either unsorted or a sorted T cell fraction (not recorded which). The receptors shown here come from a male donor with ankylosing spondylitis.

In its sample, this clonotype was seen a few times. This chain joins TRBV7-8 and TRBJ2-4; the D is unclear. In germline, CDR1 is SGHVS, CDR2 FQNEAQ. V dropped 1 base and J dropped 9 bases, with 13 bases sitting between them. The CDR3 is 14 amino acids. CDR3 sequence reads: CASSLEVSVGIQYF. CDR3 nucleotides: TGTGCCAGCAGCTTAGAGGTTTCCGTTGGCATTCAGTACTTC.

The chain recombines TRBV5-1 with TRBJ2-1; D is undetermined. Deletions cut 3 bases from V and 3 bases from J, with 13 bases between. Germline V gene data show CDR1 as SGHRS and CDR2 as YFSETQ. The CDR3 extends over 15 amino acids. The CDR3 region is CASSYSLGVYNEQFF. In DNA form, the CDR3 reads TGCGCCAGCAGCTATTCCTTGGGCGTCTACAATGAGCAGTTCTTC.

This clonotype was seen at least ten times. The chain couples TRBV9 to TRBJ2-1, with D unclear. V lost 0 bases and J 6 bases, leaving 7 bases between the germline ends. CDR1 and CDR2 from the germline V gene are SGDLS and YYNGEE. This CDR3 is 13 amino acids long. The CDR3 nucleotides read TGTGCCAGCAGCGTAGTCCCTGGCAATGAGCAGTTCTTC. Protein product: CASSVVPGNEQFF.

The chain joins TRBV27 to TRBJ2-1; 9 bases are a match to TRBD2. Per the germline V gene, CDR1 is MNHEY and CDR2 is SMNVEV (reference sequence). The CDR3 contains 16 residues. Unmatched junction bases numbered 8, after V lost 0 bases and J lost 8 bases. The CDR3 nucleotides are TGTGCCAGCAGTTTATCCCGGACTAGCGTATCCCATGAGCAGTTCTTC. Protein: CASSLSRTSVSHEQFF.

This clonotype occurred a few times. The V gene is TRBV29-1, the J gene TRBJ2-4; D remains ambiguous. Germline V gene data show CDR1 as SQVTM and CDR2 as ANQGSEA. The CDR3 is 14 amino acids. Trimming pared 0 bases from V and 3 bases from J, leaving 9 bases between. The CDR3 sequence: CSVEDQDGKNIQYF. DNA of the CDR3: TGCAGCGTTGAAGATCAAGACGGCAAAAACATTCAGTACTTC. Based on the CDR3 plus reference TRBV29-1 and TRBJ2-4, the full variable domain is SAVISQKPSRDICQRGTSLTIQCQVDSQVTMMFWYRQQPGQSLTLIATANQGSEATYESGFVIDKFPISRPNLTFSTLTVSNMSPEDSSIYLCSVEDQDGKNIQYFGAGTRLSVL.

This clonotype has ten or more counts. The CDR3 here is CASSLDWLAGVEQFF. Written as DNA, the CDR3 is TGTGCCAGCAGCTTAGATTGGCTAGCGGGAGTTGAGCAGTTCTTC. This sequence joins TRBV11-2 and TRBJ2-1, with 10 nucleotides matching TRBD2. CDR3 length equals 15 residues. Germline V gene lookup returns CDR1 SGHAT and CDR2 FQNNGV. With 0 bases clipped from V and 9 bases from J, the junction kept 5 bases outside the gene matches.

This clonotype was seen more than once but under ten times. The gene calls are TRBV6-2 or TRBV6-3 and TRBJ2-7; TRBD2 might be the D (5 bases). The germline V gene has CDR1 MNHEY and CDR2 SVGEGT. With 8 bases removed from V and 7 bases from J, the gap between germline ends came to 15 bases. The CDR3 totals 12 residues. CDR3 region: CASHSTGIEQYF. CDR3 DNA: TGTGCCAGCCACTCGACCGGGATTGAGCAGTACTTC.

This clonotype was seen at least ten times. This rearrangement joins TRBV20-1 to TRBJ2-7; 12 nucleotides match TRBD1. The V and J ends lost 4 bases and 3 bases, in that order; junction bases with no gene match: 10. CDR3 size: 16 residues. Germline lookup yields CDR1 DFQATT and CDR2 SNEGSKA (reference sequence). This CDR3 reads CSATGTGGGNYYEQYF. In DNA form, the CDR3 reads TGCAGTGCTACCGGGACAGGGGGCGGGAATTACTACGAGCAGTACTTC.

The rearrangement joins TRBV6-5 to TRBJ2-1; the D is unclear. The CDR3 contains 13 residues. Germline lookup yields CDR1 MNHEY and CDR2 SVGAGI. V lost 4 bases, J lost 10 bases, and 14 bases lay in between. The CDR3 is CASSSILGIEQFF. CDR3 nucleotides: TGTGCCAGCAGTTCCATCCTAGGAATCGAGCAGTTCTTC.

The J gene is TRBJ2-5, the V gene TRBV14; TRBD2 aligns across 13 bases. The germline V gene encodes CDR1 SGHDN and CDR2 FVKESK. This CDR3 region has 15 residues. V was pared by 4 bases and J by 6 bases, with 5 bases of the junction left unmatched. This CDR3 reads CASSRGLAGRQTQYF. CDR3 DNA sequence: TGTGCCAGCAGCCGGGGACTAGCGGGGAGGCAGACCCAGTACTTC.

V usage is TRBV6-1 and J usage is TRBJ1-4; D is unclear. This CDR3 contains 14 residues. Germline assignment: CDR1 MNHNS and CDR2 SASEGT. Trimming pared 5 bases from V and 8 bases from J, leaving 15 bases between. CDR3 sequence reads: CASSTTLNREKLFF. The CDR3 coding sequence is TGTGCCAGCAGTACGACTCTGAATCGGGAAAAACTGTTTTTT.

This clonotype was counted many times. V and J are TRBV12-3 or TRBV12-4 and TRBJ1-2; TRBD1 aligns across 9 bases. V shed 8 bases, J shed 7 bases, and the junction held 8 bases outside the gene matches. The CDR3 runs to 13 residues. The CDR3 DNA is TGTGCCAGCGGGGACAGGGATTGGACTGGCTACACCTTC. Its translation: CASGDRDWTGYTF.

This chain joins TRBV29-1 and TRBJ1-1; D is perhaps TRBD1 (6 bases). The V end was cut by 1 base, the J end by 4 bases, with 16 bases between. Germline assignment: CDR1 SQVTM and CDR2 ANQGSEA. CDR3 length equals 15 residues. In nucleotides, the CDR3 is TGCAGCGTTGAAGCGGGGGGCGCACGGGCCACTGAAGCTTTCTTT. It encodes CSVEAGGARATEAFF.

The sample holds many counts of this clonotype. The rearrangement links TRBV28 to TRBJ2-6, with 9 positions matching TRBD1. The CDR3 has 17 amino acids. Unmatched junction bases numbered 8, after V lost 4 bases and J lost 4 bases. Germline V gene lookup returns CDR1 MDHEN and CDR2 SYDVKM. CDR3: CASSSQGAAVGANVLTF. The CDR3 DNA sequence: TGTGCCAGCAGTTCACAGGGGGCGGCGGTCGGGGCCAACGTCCTGACTTTC.

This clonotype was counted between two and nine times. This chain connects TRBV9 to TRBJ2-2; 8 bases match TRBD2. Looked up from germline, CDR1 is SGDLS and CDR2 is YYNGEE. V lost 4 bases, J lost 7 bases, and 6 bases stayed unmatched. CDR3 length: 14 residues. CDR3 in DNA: TGTGCCAGCAGCCATAGGACTAGCCACGGGGAGCTGTTTTTT. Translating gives CASSHRTSHGELFF. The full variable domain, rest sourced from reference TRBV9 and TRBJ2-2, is DSGVTQTPKHLITATGQRVTLRCSPRSGDLSVYWYQQSLDQGLQFLIQYYNGEERAKGNILERFSAQQFPDLHSELNLSSLELGDSALYFCASSHRTSHGELFFGEGSRLTVL.

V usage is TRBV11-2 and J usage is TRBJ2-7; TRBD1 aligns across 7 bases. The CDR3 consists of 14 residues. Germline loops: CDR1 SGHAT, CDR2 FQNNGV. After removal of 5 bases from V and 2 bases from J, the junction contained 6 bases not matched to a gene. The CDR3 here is CASSESGQAYEQYF. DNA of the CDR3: TGTGCCAGCAGCGAGAGCGGACAGGCCTACGAGCAGTACTTC.

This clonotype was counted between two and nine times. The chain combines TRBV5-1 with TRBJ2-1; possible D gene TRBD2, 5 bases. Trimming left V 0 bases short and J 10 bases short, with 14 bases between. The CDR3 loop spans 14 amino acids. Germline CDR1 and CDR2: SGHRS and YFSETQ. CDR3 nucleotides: TGCGCCAGCAGCTTGGGGGCAGCGGTCAGGGAGCAGTTCTTC. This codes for CASSLGAAVREQFF.

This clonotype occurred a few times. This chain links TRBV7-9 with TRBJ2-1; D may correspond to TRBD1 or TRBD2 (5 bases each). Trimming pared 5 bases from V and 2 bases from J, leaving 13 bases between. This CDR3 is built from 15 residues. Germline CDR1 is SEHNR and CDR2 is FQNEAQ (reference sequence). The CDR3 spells CASSVPMGPYNEQFF. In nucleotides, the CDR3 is TGTGCCAGCAGCGTTCCGATGGGACCCTACAATGAGCAGTTCTTC. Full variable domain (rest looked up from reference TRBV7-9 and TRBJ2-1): DTGVSQNPRHKITKRGQNVTFRCDPISEHNRLYWYRQTLGQGPEFLTYFQNEAQLEKSRLLSDRFSAERPKGSFSTLEIQRTEQGDSAMYLCASSVPMGPYNEQFFGPGTRLTVL.

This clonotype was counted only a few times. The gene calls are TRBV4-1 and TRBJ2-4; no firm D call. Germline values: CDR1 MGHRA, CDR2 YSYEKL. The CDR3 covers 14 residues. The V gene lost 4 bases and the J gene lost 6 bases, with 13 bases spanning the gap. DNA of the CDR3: TGCGCCAGCAGCCCCGACCTAATCATAAACATTCAGTACTTC. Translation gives CASSPDLIINIQYF.

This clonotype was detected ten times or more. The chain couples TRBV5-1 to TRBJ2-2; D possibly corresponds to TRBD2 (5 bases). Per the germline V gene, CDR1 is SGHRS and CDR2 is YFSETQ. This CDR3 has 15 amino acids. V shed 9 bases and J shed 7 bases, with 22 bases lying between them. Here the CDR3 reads CATAVGRIPIGELFF. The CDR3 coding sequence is TGCGCCACAGCGGTTGGAAGGATACCCATCGGGGAGCTGTTTTTT. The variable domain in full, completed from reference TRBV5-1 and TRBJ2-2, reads KAGVTQTPRYLIKTRGQQVTLSCSPISGHRSVSWYQQTPGQGLQFLFEYFSETQRNKGNFPGRFSGRQFSNSRSEMNVSTLELGDSALYLCATAVGRIPIGELFFGEGSRLTVL.

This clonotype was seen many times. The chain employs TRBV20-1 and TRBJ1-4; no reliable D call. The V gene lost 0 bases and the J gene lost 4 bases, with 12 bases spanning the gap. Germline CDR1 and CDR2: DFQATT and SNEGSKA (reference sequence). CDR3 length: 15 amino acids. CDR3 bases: TGCAGTGCTAGAGATAGTAAACGGTTTAATGAAAAACTGTTTTTT. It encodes CSARDSKRFNEKLFF.

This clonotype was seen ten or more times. The CDR3 loop is CSYRTGEETQYF. DNA of the CDR3: TGCAGCTACCGGACAGGGGAAGAGACCCAGTACTTC. The V call is TRBV29-1, the J call TRBJ2-5, with 9 bases fitting TRBD1. CDR1 is SQVTM and CDR2 is ANQGSEA in the germline V gene. This CDR3 has 12 residues. After removal of 8 bases from V and 3 bases from J, the junction contained 4 bases not matched to a gene.

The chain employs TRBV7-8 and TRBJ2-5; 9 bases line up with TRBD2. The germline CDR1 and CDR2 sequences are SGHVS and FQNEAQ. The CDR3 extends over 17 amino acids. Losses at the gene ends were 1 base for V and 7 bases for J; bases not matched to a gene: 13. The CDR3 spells CASSLGVSGSPQGTQYF. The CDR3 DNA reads TGTGCCAGCAGCTTAGGAGTTAGCGGGAGCCCCCAGGGGACCCAGTACTTC.

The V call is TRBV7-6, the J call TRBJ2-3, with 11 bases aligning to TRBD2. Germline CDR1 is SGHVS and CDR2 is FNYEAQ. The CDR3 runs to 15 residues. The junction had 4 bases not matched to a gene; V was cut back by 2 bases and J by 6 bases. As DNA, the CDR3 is TGTGCCAGCAGCTTATTTACTAGCGGGAGTGATACGCAGTATTTT. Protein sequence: CASSLFTSGSDTQYF.